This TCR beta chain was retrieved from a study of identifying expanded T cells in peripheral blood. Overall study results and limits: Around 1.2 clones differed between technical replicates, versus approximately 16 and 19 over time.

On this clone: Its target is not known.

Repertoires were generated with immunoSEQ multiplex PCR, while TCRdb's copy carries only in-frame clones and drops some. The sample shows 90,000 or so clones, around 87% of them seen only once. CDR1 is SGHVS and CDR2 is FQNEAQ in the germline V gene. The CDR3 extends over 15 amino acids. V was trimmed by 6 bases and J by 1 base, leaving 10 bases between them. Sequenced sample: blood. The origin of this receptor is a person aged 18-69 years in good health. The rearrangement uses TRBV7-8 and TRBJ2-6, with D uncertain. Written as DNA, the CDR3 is TGTGCCAGCAGGGTGATGGGTTCTGGGGCCAACGTCCTGACTTTC. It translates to CASRVMGSGANVLTF.